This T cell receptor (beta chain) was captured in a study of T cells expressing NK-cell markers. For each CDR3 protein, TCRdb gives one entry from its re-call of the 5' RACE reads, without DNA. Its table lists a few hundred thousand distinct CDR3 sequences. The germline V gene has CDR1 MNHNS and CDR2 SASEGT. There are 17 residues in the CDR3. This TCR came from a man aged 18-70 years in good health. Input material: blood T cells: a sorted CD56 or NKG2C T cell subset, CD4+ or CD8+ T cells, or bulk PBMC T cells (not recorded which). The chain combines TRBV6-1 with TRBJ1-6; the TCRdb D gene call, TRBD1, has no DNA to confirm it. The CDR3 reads CASSRTGPGSYNSPLHF.